These T cell receptor beta chains were read from a single sample in a study of T-cell memory formation after mild COVID-19. TCRdb processed the 5' RACE reads anew with MiXCR; each CDR3 protein has one entry. This table has 470,000 or so distinct CDR3 sequences, around a sixth appearing once. Sequences were obtained from PBMCs or a T cell subset sorted from them (not recorded which). All receptors derive from an adult woman who had mild COVID-19 (a few samples of this study predate the infection). Cell type and time point are not known. Each CDR3 is given with its conserved first and last residue. The D gene is left open where the match is weak. Not all rows give a size; the values are once, few, many and, for expanded clones, a class.

D: .
size: few
J: TRBJ2-5
V: TRBV7-7
DNA: TGTGCCAGCAGCTTAGGTCTACCAAACCAAGAGACCCAGTACTTC
CDR3: CASSLGLPNQETQYF

D: .
size: .
J: TRBJ1-2
V: TRBV7-9
DNA: TGTGCCAGCAGCCTCAACTCCGGGACGCCAGGAGCTAACTATGGCTACACCTTC
CDR3: CASSLNSGTPGANYGYTF

D: .
size: .
J: TRBJ2-1
V: TRBV7-6
DNA: TGTGCCAGCAGCTTGGCCCAGGGGGGGAATGAGCAGTTCTTC
CDR3: CASSLAQGGNEQFF

D: TRBD2
size: many
J: TRBJ2-2
V: TRBV15
DNA: TGTGCCACCAGCACGAGTCGGGGGGGCGTAGGCGGGGAGCTGTTTTTT
CDR3: CATSTSRGGVGGELFF

D: .
size: few
J: TRBJ1-1
V: TRBV2
DNA: TGTGCCAGCAGCGGGTTCGAAGCTTTCTTT
CDR3: CASSGFEAFF

D: TRBD2
size: .
J: TRBJ2-7
V: TRBV15
DNA: TGTGCCACCAGCAGACAACGGGAGGCCTACGAGCAGTACTTC
CDR3: CATSRQREAYEQYF

D: .
size: few
J: TRBJ2-7
V: TRBV11-2
DNA: TGTGCCAGCAGCTTATTTACGGGACTCTCCTACGAGCAGTACTTC
CDR3: CASSLFTGLSYEQYF

D: .
size: few
J: TRBJ2-3
V: TRBV5-5
DNA: TGTGCCAGCAGCTTGGAATTTAGTCCCCTGGTTGAAGATACGCAGTATTTT
CDR3: CASSLEFSPLVEDTQYF

D: .
size: many
J: TRBJ2-7
V: TRBV5-1
DNA: TGCGCCAGCAGCTTGGACGAGGCAGCAATCAGCGAGCAGTACTTC
CDR3: CASSLDEAAISEQYF

D: .
size: many
J: TRBJ2-5
V: TRBV20-1
DNA: TGCAGTGCTAGAGCCTGGACAGAACAAGAGACCCAGTACTTC
CDR3: CSARAWTEQETQYF

D: .
size: .
J: TRBJ2-3
V: TRBV7-9
DNA: TGTGCCAGCAGCTCCCTCCTCAGGGATACGCAGTATTTT
CDR3: CASSSLLRDTQYF

D: TRBD1
size: many
J: TRBJ2-7
V: TRBV6-1
DNA: TGTGCCAGCAGTGAAGTCCCCAGGGGGGAGCAGTACTTC
CDR3: CASSEVPRGEQYF